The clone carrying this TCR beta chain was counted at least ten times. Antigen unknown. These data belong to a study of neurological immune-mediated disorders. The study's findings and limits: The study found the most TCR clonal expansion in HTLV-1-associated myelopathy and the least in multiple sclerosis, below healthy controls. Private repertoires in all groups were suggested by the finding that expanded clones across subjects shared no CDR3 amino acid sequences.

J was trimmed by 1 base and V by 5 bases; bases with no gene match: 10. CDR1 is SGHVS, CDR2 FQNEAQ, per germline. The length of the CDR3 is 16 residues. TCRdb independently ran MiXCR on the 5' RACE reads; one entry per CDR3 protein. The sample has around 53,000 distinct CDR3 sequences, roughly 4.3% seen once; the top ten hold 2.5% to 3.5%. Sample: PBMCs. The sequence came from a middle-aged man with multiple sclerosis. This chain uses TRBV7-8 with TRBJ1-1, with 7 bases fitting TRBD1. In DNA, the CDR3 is TGTGCCAGCAGCCAGCGTGGGGGACAGAAGAACACTGAAGCTTTCTTT. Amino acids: CASSQRGGQKNTEAFF.